Listed below are T cell receptor beta chains from one sample, sequenced in a study of blood T cell repertoires in COVID-19. Using immunoSEQ multiplex PCR, the repertoire was profiled, and TCRdb retains in-frame clones only, with some absent. The data contain more than 65,000 clones, around 80% of them singletons. Sequencing used peripheral blood. These receptors came from a woman aged 80 or over with acute or convalescent COVID-19. CDR3s include the opening cysteine and the closing phenylalanine or tryptophan. Fields, in order: D gene, V gene, clone size, J gene, CDR3 DNA, CDR3 protein. The D gene is left open where the match is weak. The size entry is marked missing in some rows and otherwise reads once, few, many or a size class.

d_call: -; v_call: TRBV19; clone_size: -; j_call: TRBJ1-3; cdr3_nt: TGTGCCAGTAGTATAGGCCTCAGCTCTGGAAACACCATATATTTT; cdr3_aa: CASSIGLSSGNTIYF
d_call: TRBD1; v_call: TRBV5-1; clone_size: -; j_call: TRBJ1-1; cdr3_nt: TGCGCCAGCAGCTTGCTACCGGGACAGGGCGCTGAAGCTTTCTTT; cdr3_aa: CASSLLPGQGAEAFF
d_call: -; v_call: TRBV5-8; clone_size: -; j_call: TRBJ1-5; cdr3_nt: TGTGCCAGCAACCAGGGTTATCAGCCCCAGCATTTT; cdr3_aa: CASNQGYQPQHF
d_call: TRBD2; v_call: TRBV7-6; clone_size: -; j_call: TRBJ2-2; cdr3_nt: TGTGCCAGCAGCCGTTCTATAGCGGGGGTAAACACCGGGGAGCTGTTTTTT; cdr3_aa: CASSRSIAGVNTGELFF
d_call: -; v_call: TRBV7-2; clone_size: -; j_call: TRBJ1-2; cdr3_nt: TGTGCCAGCAGCCGGGGGAAGGGTAACTATGGCTACACCTTC; cdr3_aa: CASSRGKGNYGYTF
d_call: -; v_call: TRBV30; clone_size: -; j_call: TRBJ1-1; cdr3_nt: TGTGCCTGGAGTAGCCAAGGAACAGGGCTCACTGAAGCTTTCTTT; cdr3_aa: CAWSSQGTGLTEAFF
d_call: TRBD1; v_call: TRBV27; clone_size: -; j_call: TRBJ1-1; cdr3_nt: TGTGCCAGCAGAGGGACAGGGGGAACTGAAGCTTTCTTT; cdr3_aa: CASRGTGGTEAFF
d_call: -; v_call: TRBV6-5; clone_size: -; j_call: TRBJ2-7; cdr3_nt: TGTGCCAGCAGTTACTCCGCGGGCGAGCAGTACTTC; cdr3_aa: CASSYSAGEQYF
d_call: -; v_call: TRBV27; clone_size: -; j_call: TRBJ2-7; cdr3_nt: TGTGCCAGCAGCGTCGTATTACAGGGAACCTACGAGCAGTACTTC; cdr3_aa: CASSVVLQGTYEQYF
d_call: TRBD1; v_call: TRBV7-8; clone_size: -; j_call: TRBJ1-1; cdr3_nt: TGTGCCAGCAGCTTTGGGACAGGGGGGTTCGGAGCTTTCTTT; cdr3_aa: CASSFGTGGFGAFF
d_call: TRBD2; v_call: TRBV29-1; clone_size: -; j_call: TRBJ2-1; cdr3_nt: TGCAGCGTCACTAGCGGGGGTTACAATGAGCAGTTCTTC; cdr3_aa: CSVTSGGYNEQFF
d_call: TRBD1; v_call: TRBV5-1; clone_size: -; j_call: TRBJ1-6; cdr3_nt: TGCGCCAGCAGCTTGGTAGGGGACAGTAATTCACCCCTCCACTTT; cdr3_aa: CASSLVGDSNSPLHF
d_call: TRBD2; v_call: TRBV7-6; clone_size: -; j_call: TRBJ2-1; cdr3_nt: TGTGCCAGCAGCTTAGCGCTGGCCGGGACTAGCGGGGGAACTGAGCAGTTCTTC; cdr3_aa: CASSLALAGTSGGTEQFF
d_call: -; v_call: TRBV21-1; clone_size: -; j_call: TRBJ2-1; cdr3_nt: TGTGCCAGCAGCAACGCCCGACCTTTCTGGTTAACAGTGGGCTACAATGAGCAGTTCTTC; cdr3_aa: CASSNARPFWLTVGYNEQFF
d_call: -; v_call: TRBV30; clone_size: -; j_call: TRBJ1-2; cdr3_nt: TGTGCCTGGAGTCTCCGGGACAATGGCTACACCTTC; cdr3_aa: CAWSLRDNGYTF
d_call: TRBD1; v_call: TRBV6-6; clone_size: -; j_call: TRBJ2-7; cdr3_nt: TGTGCCAGCAGTTACTCGGGGACAGTTACTAACTACGAGCAGTACTTC; cdr3_aa: CASSYSGTVTNYEQYF
d_call: TRBD2; v_call: TRBV6-4; clone_size: -; j_call: TRBJ2-2; cdr3_nt: TGTGCCAGCAGTGACGGAATCCAGCGGGGGGCCGACACCGGGGAGCTGTTTTTT; cdr3_aa: CASSDGIQRGADTGELFF
d_call: TRBD1; v_call: TRBV19; clone_size: once; j_call: TRBJ2-1; cdr3_nt: TGTGCCAGTAGTATCCGCAGGGGGGACAGGGCAAATGAGCAGTTCTTC; cdr3_aa: CASSIRRGDRANEQFF
d_call: TRBD1; v_call: TRBV19; clone_size: -; j_call: TRBJ2-3; cdr3_nt: TGTGCCAGTAGAACAAAAGGGACAGGGGTCACAGATACGCAGTATTTT; cdr3_aa: CASRTKGTGVTDTQYF
d_call: -; v_call: TRBV12-5; clone_size: -; j_call: TRBJ2-5; cdr3_nt: TGTGCTAGTGGTCTCCCGGGTGAAGAGACCCAGTACTTC; cdr3_aa: CASGLPGEETQYF
d_call: TRBD2; v_call: TRBV19; clone_size: -; j_call: TRBJ2-2; cdr3_nt: TGTGCCAGTAGTATAGAGACAGGGGGACTAGCGGGGGCCGGGACCGGGGAGCTGTTTTTT; cdr3_aa: CASSIETGGLAGAGTGELFF
d_call: TRBD1; v_call: TRBV5-4; clone_size: -; j_call: TRBJ2-5; cdr3_nt: TGTGCCAGCAGCCCGGGACAGGGTGTCCGGACCCAGTACTTC; cdr3_aa: CASSPGQGVRTQYF
d_call: TRBD1; v_call: TRBV25-1; clone_size: -; j_call: TRBJ1-4; cdr3_nt: TGTGCCAGCAGTGAATACCAGGGGGCAACTAATGAAAAACTGTTTTTT; cdr3_aa: CASSEYQGATNEKLFF
d_call: -; v_call: TRBV3-1/TRBV3-2; clone_size: -; j_call: TRBJ1-1; cdr3_nt: TGTGCCAGCAGCTGGGGGCAAGGGGCGAACACTGAAGCTTTCTTT; cdr3_aa: CASSWGQGANTEAFF
d_call: -; v_call: TRBV5-1; clone_size: -; j_call: TRBJ2-7; cdr3_nt: TGCGCCAGCAGCCCTCAACCTGAAACAGGGTTCGACGAGCAGTACTTC; cdr3_aa: CASSPQPETGFDEQYF
d_call: -; v_call: TRBV11-2; clone_size: few; j_call: TRBJ2-7; cdr3_nt: TGTGCCAGCAGCTTAGCTAGACAGAGAAACTACGAGCAGTACTTC; cdr3_aa: CASSLARQRNYEQYF
d_call: TRBD2; v_call: TRBV11-3; clone_size: -; j_call: TRBJ2-1; cdr3_nt: TGTGCCACCAAGGGGACTAGCGGGGATGAGCAGTTCTTC; cdr3_aa: CATKGTSGDEQFF
d_call: -; v_call: TRBV28; clone_size: -; j_call: TRBJ1-6; cdr3_nt: TGTGCCAGCAGAACTACCTATAATTCACCCCTCCACTTT; cdr3_aa: CASRTTYNSPLHF
d_call: TRBD1; v_call: TRBV2; clone_size: -; j_call: TRBJ2-7; cdr3_nt: TGTGCCAGCTTCGACAGGGGGAACGAGCAGTACTTC; cdr3_aa: CASFDRGNEQYF
d_call: -; v_call: TRBV12-3/TRBV12-4; clone_size: -; j_call: TRBJ2-2; cdr3_nt: TGTGCCAGCGGGACATCGAACACCGGGGAGCTGTTTTTT; cdr3_aa: CASGTSNTGELFF
d_call: -; v_call: TRBV5-1; clone_size: -; j_call: TRBJ2-5; cdr3_nt: TGCGCCAGCAGTCCCTTGAGGGCCTCCCAAGAGACCCAGTACTTC; cdr3_aa: CASSPLRASQETQYF
d_call: TRBD1; v_call: TRBV27; clone_size: few; j_call: TRBJ1-2; cdr3_nt: TGTGCCAGCAGCCTAGGGGGACAGGGGTATGGCTACACCTTC; cdr3_aa: CASSLGGQGYGYTF
d_call: -; v_call: TRBV9; clone_size: -; j_call: TRBJ1-1; cdr3_nt: TGTGCCAGCAGCGTAGCGGTGGGGAGGAACACTGAAGCTTTCTTT; cdr3_aa: CASSVAVGRNTEAFF
d_call: -; v_call: TRBV5-6; clone_size: once; j_call: TRBJ1-2; cdr3_nt: TGTGCCAGCAGCTTAGGAGTATATGGCTACACCTTC; cdr3_aa: CASSLGVYGYTF
d_call: TRBD2; v_call: TRBV6-5; clone_size: -; j_call: TRBJ2-1; cdr3_nt: TGTGCCAGCAGTTTAGCGGGGGGCGTAAACAATGAGCAGTTCTTC; cdr3_aa: CASSLAGGVNNEQFF
d_call: TRBD2; v_call: TRBV5-6; clone_size: once; j_call: TRBJ2-1; cdr3_nt: TGTGCCAGCAGCTTGTACAGCGGGGGGGCCTATGAGCAGTTCTTC; cdr3_aa: CASSLYSGGAYEQFF
d_call: -; v_call: TRBV9; clone_size: -; j_call: TRBJ1-5; cdr3_nt: TGTGCCAGCAGCGCAGTAGGGGGTCGAGGGAATCAGCCCCAGCATTTT; cdr3_aa: CASSAVGGRGNQPQHF
d_call: TRBD2; v_call: TRBV6-1; clone_size: -; j_call: TRBJ2-2; cdr3_nt: TGTGCCAGCAGTGACGTGCGGGGGGGCACCGGGGAGCTGTTTTTT; cdr3_aa: CASSDVRGGTGELFF
d_call: -; v_call: TRBV3-1/TRBV3-2; clone_size: -; j_call: TRBJ2-2; cdr3_nt: TGTGCCAGCGAATCCCACAGTCCCACCGGGGAGCTGTTTTTT; cdr3_aa: CASESHSPTGELFF
d_call: TRBD1; v_call: TRBV5-1; clone_size: -; j_call: TRBJ2-1; cdr3_nt: TGCGCCAACAGCTCGGGACAGGGCTCCTACAATGAGCAGTTCTTC; cdr3_aa: CANSSGQGSYNEQFF
d_call: TRBD1; v_call: TRBV9; clone_size: -; j_call: TRBJ2-3; cdr3_nt: TGTGCCAGCAGCCCGCGGACAGGGTTCGGCACAGATACGCAGTATTTT; cdr3_aa: CASSPRTGFGTDTQYF
d_call: -; v_call: TRBV6-5; clone_size: -; j_call: TRBJ1-5; cdr3_nt: TGTGCCAGCAGTTACTCTGGGACTAGGGGGAATCAGCCCCAGCATTTT; cdr3_aa: CASSYSGTRGNQPQHF
d_call: TRBD1; v_call: TRBV20-1; clone_size: -; j_call: TRBJ1-5; cdr3_nt: TGCAGTGCTAGTTGGCAGGGGGGTCTAGGCAATCAGCCCCAGCATTTT; cdr3_aa: CSASWQGGLGNQPQHF
d_call: TRBD1; v_call: TRBV16; clone_size: few; j_call: TRBJ1-4; cdr3_nt: TGTGCCAGCAGTCGGCAGGGGGGTGAAAAACTGTTTTTT; cdr3_aa: CASSRQGGEKLFF
d_call: -; v_call: TRBV13; clone_size: -; j_call: TRBJ2-4; cdr3_nt: TGTGCCAGCAGCTTATCTCAAACTGGAAACATTCAGTACTTC; cdr3_aa: CASSLSQTGNIQYF
d_call: TRBD1; v_call: TRBV3-1/TRBV3-2; clone_size: few; j_call: TRBJ2-7; cdr3_nt: TGTGCCAGCAGCCCTATGAACTATGGACAGGGCTCCTACGAGCAGTACTTC; cdr3_aa: CASSPMNYGQGSYEQYF
d_call: -; v_call: TRBV12-5; clone_size: -; j_call: TRBJ2-1; cdr3_nt: TGTGCTAGTGGCAGGTCGGTGGCAGGGGATGAGAATGAGCAGTTCTTC; cdr3_aa: CASGRSVAGDENEQFF
d_call: -; v_call: TRBV2; clone_size: once; j_call: TRBJ1-5; cdr3_nt: TGTGCCAGCAGCCGAGAGACAAATCAGCCCCAGCATTTT; cdr3_aa: CASSRETNQPQHF
d_call: TRBD1; v_call: TRBV30; clone_size: few; j_call: TRBJ1-1; cdr3_nt: TGTGCCTGGAGTGCCCCACGGACAGGGGGCACAGGGTGGACTGAAGCTTTCTTT; cdr3_aa: CAWSAPRTGGTGWTEAFF
d_call: TRBD2; v_call: TRBV5-1; clone_size: -; j_call: TRBJ2-5; cdr3_nt: TGCGCCAGCAGCTTCGCCGCGGGGGGGGAAGAGACCCAGTACTTC; cdr3_aa: CASSFAAGGEETQYF
d_call: TRBD1; v_call: TRBV6-1; clone_size: -; j_call: TRBJ1-1; cdr3_nt: TGTGCCAGCAGTGAAGCTATGGGAGGGGACAGGGTCAAAGCTTTCTTT; cdr3_aa: CASSEAMGGDRVKAFF
d_call: TRBD2; v_call: TRBV3-1/TRBV3-2; clone_size: -; j_call: TRBJ2-5; cdr3_nt: TGTGCCAGCAGCCAACGTGGGGGACTAGCGGGGGATCTTGGGACCCAGTACTTC; cdr3_aa: CASSQRGGLAGDLGTQYF
d_call: -; v_call: TRBV2; clone_size: few; j_call: TRBJ2-1; cdr3_nt: TGTGCCAGCACTATCCTCCCACGGGGGTCCTACAATGAGCAGTTCTTC; cdr3_aa: CASTILPRGSYNEQFF
d_call: TRBD1; v_call: TRBV24-1; clone_size: -; j_call: TRBJ2-3; cdr3_nt: TGTGCCACCAGTGATTTGCAGGGGGGCACAGATACGCAGTATTTT; cdr3_aa: CATSDLQGGTDTQYF